A selection of T cell receptor beta chains follows, all from one sample in a study of blood T cell repertoires in COVID-19. Libraries were prepared by immunoSEQ multiplex PCR; TCRdb keeps only in-frame clonotypes and omits some of them. The sample lists approximately 150,000 clones, just under 85% occurring once. The sequencing input was peripheral blood. The receptor source for this set is a woman aged 80 or over with COVID-19, enrolled during active disease. CDR3s include the opening cysteine and the closing phenylalanine or tryptophan. Each record gives: CDR3 length, clone size, J gene, V gene, D gene, CDR3 protein, CDR3 DNA. D genes are given only for firm matches. Size tells how often a clone was seen (once, few, many) or the class of an expanded clone, and some rows leave it out.

>17|.|TRBJ2-1|TRBV11-3|TRBD2
CASSLGLAGGPGNEQFF
TGTGCCAGCAGCTTAGGACTAGCGGGAGGCCCGGGCAATGAGCAGTTCTTC
>18|.|TRBJ2-1|TRBV4-3|TRBD2
CASSQDTWSGGRYNEQFF
TGCGCCAGCAGCCAAGATACATGGTCGGGGGGACGCTACAATGAGCAGTTCTTC
>16|.|TRBJ2-5|TRBV5-6|.
CASSLGGQGSLKTQYF
TGTGCCAGCAGCTTGGGTGGGCAGGGATCATTAAAGACCCAGTACTTC
>15|.|TRBJ2-5|TRBV5-4|.
CASSSIAKREETQYF
TGTGCCAGCAGCTCAATAGCGAAAAGAGAAGAGACCCAGTACTTC
>15|.|TRBJ1-1|TRBV18|TRBD1
CASSPTGGPNTEAFF
TGTGCCAGCTCACCAACAGGGGGGCCGAACACTGAAGCTTTCTTT
>12|.|TRBJ1-2|TRBV19|.
CATSELDYGYTF
TGTGCCACCTCCGAACTCGACTATGGCTACACCTTC
>14|.|TRBJ1-5|TRBV18|.
CASSPVGAYQPQHF
TGTGCCAGCTCACCGGTAGGGGCCTATCAGCCCCAGCATTTT
>18|once|TRBJ2-2|TRBV5-4|.
CASSLGGILRQNTGELFF
TGTGCCAGCAGCTTGGGCGGGATCCTAAGACAGAACACCGGGGAGCTGTTTTTT
>15|once|TRBJ2-5|TRBV15|TRBD2
CAEILSGSCQETQYF
TGTGCGGAGATACTTAGCGGGAGTTGCCAAGAGACCCAGTACTTC
>14|.|TRBJ2-5|TRBV10-3|TRBD1
CAISESTGEETQYF
TGTGCCATCAGTGAGTCGACAGGGGAAGAGACCCAGTACTTC
>14|.|TRBJ1-1|TRBV7-2|.
CASSLDRVNTEAFF
TGTGCCAGCAGCTTAGACAGGGTGAACACTGAAGCTTTCTTT
>14|.|TRBJ2-4|TRBV7-2|.
CASSFGAGGNIQYF
TGTGCCAGCAGCTTCGGAGCGGGCGGGAACATTCAGTACTTC
>15|.|TRBJ1-6|TRBV7-6|TRBD1
CASSPAGGYNSPLHF
TGTGCCAGCAGTCCCGCAGGGGGCTATAATTCACCCCTCCACTTT
>14|.|TRBJ1-4|TRBV29-1|TRBD1
CSAGAGTGGEKLFF
TGCAGCGCTGGGGCCGGGACAGGGGGAGAAAAACTGTTTTTT
>13|.|TRBJ2-7|TRBV5-1|TRBD2
CASSSSGIYEQYF
TGCGCCAGCAGTTCTAGCGGGATCTACGAGCAGTACTTC
>13|.|TRBJ2-3|TRBV7-3|.
CASSPRSLPTQYF
TGTGCCAGCAGCCCCCGGTCGCTACCGACGCAGTATTTT
>15|few|TRBJ2-7|TRBV9|.
CASSVTAAYGYEQYF
TGTGCCAGCAGCGTGACAGCCGCCTATGGGTACGAGCAGTACTTC
>15|.|TRBJ2-5|TRBV5-4|TRBD2
CASSLALAGAETQYF
TGTGCCAGCAGCTTGGCCCTAGCGGGGGCGGAGACCCAGTACTTC
>11|.|TRBJ1-1|TRBV2|.
CASSALTEAFF
TGTGCCAGCAGCGCCCTAACTGAAGCTTTCTTT
>15|.|TRBJ1-1|TRBV7-8|.
CASSLAYEGGTEAFF
TGTGCCAGCAGCTTAGCGTATGAGGGAGGCACTGAAGCTTTCTTT
>17|.|TRBJ2-1|TRBV19|TRBD2
CASSAGGLAGIYNEQFF
TGTGCCAGTAGTGCAGGAGGACTAGCGGGTATCTACAATGAGCAGTTCTTC
>12|.|TRBJ2-7|TRBV2|.
CASRTLATVKYF
TGTGCCAGCAGGACACTAGCTACGGTGAAGTACTTC
>13|once|TRBJ1-1|TRBV19|TRBD1
CASSRDRSTEAFF
TGTGCCAGTAGTCGGGACAGGAGCACTGAAGCTTTCTTT
>12|.|TRBJ2-3|TRBV27|.
CASSGSGDTQYF
TGTGCCAGCAGTGGTAGTGGAGATACGCAGTATTTT
>15|few|TRBJ2-5|TRBV9|.
CASSEAQGSLGTQYF
TGTGCCAGCAGCGAGGCGCAGGGTAGTTTGGGGACCCAGTACTTC
>15|.|TRBJ2-7|TRBV2|TRBD2
CASRESGGLSYEQYF
TGTGCCAGCAGAGAGTCGGGAGGGCTCTCCTACGAGCAGTACTTC
>16|.|TRBJ1-1|TRBV5-5|.
CASSLSPIQGNTEAFF
TGTGCCAGCAGCTTGAGCCCCATACAGGGGAACACTGAAGCTTTCTTT
>15|.|TRBJ2-1|TRBV2|TRBD2
CASRKAGVSYNEQFF
TGTGCCAGCAGGAAAGCGGGAGTCTCCTACAATGAGCAGTTCTTC
>15|.|TRBJ2-5|TRBV2|TRBD2
CASSEGLAGQETQYF
TGTGCCAGCAGTGAAGGACTAGCGGGACAAGAGACCCAGTACTTC
>12|.|TRBJ1-2|TRBV28|.
CASRGGGYGYTF
TGTGCCAGTAGGGGGGGTGGCTATGGCTACACCTTC
>18|.|TRBJ2-2|TRBV11-2|TRBD2
CASSPGASGGALAGELFF
TGTGCCAGCAGCCCAGGGGCTAGCGGGGGGGCATTGGCCGGGGAGCTGTTTTTT
>13|.|TRBJ1-4|TRBV28|.
CASSLTGSEKLFF
TGTGCCAGCAGTTTGACCGGGAGCGAAAAACTGTTTTTT
>13|.|TRBJ2-5|TRBV9|.
CASSVGVRETQYF
TGTGCCAGCAGCGTAGGGGTGCGGGAGACCCAGTACTTC
>15|.|TRBJ2-4|TRBV10-3|.
CAISPVTGASGIQYF
TGTGCCATCAGCCCCGTCACGGGAGCCTCCGGCATTCAGTACTTC
>18|.|TRBJ2-7|TRBV4-2|TRBD2
CASSQFSGWTSGLYEQYF
TGTGCCAGCAGCCAATTTTCGGGATGGACTAGCGGGCTTTACGAGCAGTACTTC
>13|.|TRBJ2-5|TRBV30|.
CAWSLGIKETQYF
TGTGCCTGGAGCTTGGGCATAAAAGAGACCCAGTACTTC
>15|.|TRBJ1-6|TRBV2|TRBD1
CASSAQGAYNSPLHF
TGTGCCAGCAGTGCCCAGGGGGCCTATAATTCACCCCTCCACTTT
>12|.|TRBJ1-1|TRBV4-2|.
CASSPGVTEAFF
TGTGCCAGCAGCCCAGGGGTCACTGAAGCTTTCTTT
>15|.|TRBJ2-1|TRBV7-2|TRBD2
CASSWWRGAYNEQFF
TGTGCCAGCAGCTGGTGGCGGGGGGCGTACAATGAGCAGTTCTTC
>17|.|TRBJ2-7|TRBV10-3|TRBD2
CATSLAMSTSGGYEQYF
TGTGCCACCTCCTTGGCTATGTCGACTAGCGGGGGCTACGAGCAGTACTTC